These 25 T cell receptor beta chains share one sample of origin, sequenced in a study of cytomegalovirus exposure and HLA in healthy donors. The primer mix had 60 Vbeta and 13 Jbeta primers. The protocol was immunoSEQ multiplex PCR, while the TCRdb copy is restricted to in-frame clones and leaves out a portion. The sample records about 150,000 clones, 79% being singletons. The sample consisted of PBMCs. These receptors were obtained from a male donor in good health and CMV-seronegative.

The chain couples TRBV12-5 to TRBJ1-5, with a tentative D call TRBD1 (5 bases). The CDR3 is 13 residues long. Germline CDR1 is LGHNT and CDR2 is FRNRAP. V lost 6 bases and J lost 0, with 6 bases in between. DNA of the CDR3: TGTGCTAGTGGCGGGGGTAGCAATCAGCCCCAGCATTTT. It yields the protein CASGGGSNQPQHF.

The chain couples TRBV7-2 to TRBJ2-1; D may be TRBD2 (5 bases). Germline lookup yields CDR1 SGHTA and CDR2 FQGNSA. The V end lost 5 bases, the J end lost 1 base, and 12 bases lay between the germline ends. CDR3 size: 15 residues. CDR3 region: CASSPSRTSYNEQFF. Here the CDR3 DNA reads TGTGCCAGCAGCCCCTCCAGGACTTCCTACAATGAGCAGTTCTTC.

This rearrangement joins TRBV9 to TRBJ2-6; the D is unclear. Trimming removed 3 bases at V and 2 bases at J, with 3 bases between. The CDR3 is 13 residues long. Germline V gene data show CDR1 as SGDLS and CDR2 as YYNGEE. CDR3 in DNA: TGTGCCAGCAGCGCTCCTGGGGCCAACGTCCTGACTTTC. Protein product: CASSAPGANVLTF.

This clone was picked up a small number of times. The rearrangement links TRBV10-3 to TRBJ1-1, with a tentative D call TRBD1 (5 bases). Germline V CDR1 and CDR2: ENHRY, SYGVKD. V dropped 4 bases and J dropped 3 bases, with 12 bases sitting between them. This CDR3 is built from 14 residues. Written as DNA, the CDR3 is TGTGCCATCAGTGCGCGGGGAGGGGACACTGAAGCTTTCTTT. Residues: CAISARGGDTEAFF.

This clone has more than one count but fewer than ten. The rearrangement uses TRBV11-3 and TRBJ2-7; the match to TRBD1 covers 7 bases. The CDR3 loop spans 14 amino acids. CDR1 is SGHNT, CDR2 YENEEA, per germline. The junction had 6 bases not matched to a gene; V was cut back by 4 bases and J by 3 bases. The CDR3 protein is CASSSGTAVYEQYF. The CDR3 DNA reads as TGTGCCAGCAGCTCGGGGACAGCCGTCTACGAGCAGTACTTC.

The chain combines TRBV4-2 with TRBJ2-5, with 7 nucleotides matching TRBD1. The CDR3 has 15 amino acids. The V segment lost 1 base and the J segment 4 bases; nucleotides outside the gene matches: 6. The germline gives CDR1 LGHNA, CDR2 YNFKEQ. Here the CDR3 reads CASSQGQGRRETQYF. Here the CDR3 DNA reads TGTGCCAGCAGCCAAGGACAGGGAAGGCGAGAGACCCAGTACTTC.

V and J are TRBV2 and TRBJ2-7, with D possibly being TRBD2 (7 bases). CDR1 is SNHLY, CDR2 FYNNEI, per germline. The CDR3 is 14 amino acids. V lost 1 base and J 7 bases, leaving 14 bases between the germline ends. CDR3: CASSEETGGLEQYF. As DNA, the CDR3 is TGTGCCAGCAGTGAAGAAACGGGGGGCTTGGAGCAGTACTTC.

This chain connects TRBV30 to TRBJ2-1; TRBD2 matches 11 bases. Germline CDR1 and CDR2: GTSNPN and SVGIG (reference sequence). The CDR3 sequence is 12 residues long. V trimming: 8 bases; J trimming: 6 bases; junction bases outside the gene matches: 3. The CDR3 here is CAETSGVNEQFF. In DNA form, the CDR3 reads TGTGCCGAGACTAGCGGGGTCAATGAGCAGTTCTTC.

The chain carries TRBV7-2 and TRBJ1-2, with D possibly being TRBD1 (5 bases). Trimming took off 6 bases at V and 3 bases at J, with 11 bases between the two ends. This CDR3 has 13 residues. The V gene's germline CDR1 is SGHTA and CDR2 FQGNSA. The CDR3 loop is CASRNDRDYGYTF. The CDR3 DNA is TGTGCCAGCAGAAACGACAGAGACTATGGCTACACCTTC.

This chain uses TRBV4-3 with TRBJ2-1; D is perhaps TRBD2 (6 bases). Germline lookup yields CDR1 LGHNA and CDR2 YSLEER. CDR3 length: 15 residues. The germline V and J ends were trimmed by 0 bases and 8 bases, with 14 bases remaining between them. Here the CDR3 reads CASSQERRVFDEQFF. The CDR3 DNA follows: TGCGCCAGCAGCCAAGAACGGAGGGTTTTTGATGAGCAGTTCTTC.

The chain recombines TRBV15 with TRBJ1-2; D remains unclear. V was trimmed by 0 bases and J by 2 bases, leaving 10 bases between them. Germline lookup yields CDR1 LNHNV and CDR2 YYDKDF (reference sequence). This CDR3 contains 15 residues. The CDR3 sequence is CATSREGRGNYGYTF. Here the CDR3 DNA reads TGTGCCACCAGCAGAGAAGGTCGAGGGAACTATGGCTACACCTTC.

This clone was recorded only once. V is TRBV30 and J is TRBJ2-1; a weak D match, TRBD2 (6 bases). This CDR3 spans 14 amino acids. V was trimmed by 3 bases and J by 0 bases, leaving 9 bases between them. CDR1 is GTSNPN, CDR2 SVGIG, per germline (reference sequence). CDR3 amino acids: CAWRMGGSYNEQFF. The CDR3 region has the DNA TGTGCCTGGAGGATGGGGGGCTCCTACAATGAGCAGTTCTTC.

The chain recombines TRBV7-9 with TRBJ2-7; tentatively, D is TRBD1 (6 bases). Trimming removed 0 bases at V and 2 bases at J, with 11 bases between. The V gene's germline CDR1 is SEHNR and CDR2 FQNEAQ (reference sequence). There are 15 residues in the CDR3. The CDR3 sequence is CASSLAGQGPYEQYF. CDR3 nucleotide sequence: TGTGCCAGCAGCTTAGCGGGGCAGGGGCCCTACGAGCAGTACTTC.

The genes are TRBV9 and TRBJ1-2, with TRBD1 matching over 9 bases. The CDR3 is 16 amino acids. Unmatched junction bases numbered 13, after V lost 3 bases and J lost 7 bases. The germline V gene has CDR1 SGDLS and CDR2 YYNGEE. CDR3 nucleotides: TGTGCCAGCAGCGCGGAGGGACAGGGAGGTCCAAGTGGCTACACCTTC. It specifies CASSAEGQGGPSGYTF.

The chain couples TRBV6-6 to TRBJ2-3; 9 bases fit TRBD1. CDR3 length: 14 amino acids. Germline V CDR1 and CDR2: MNHNY, SVGAGI (reference sequence). The J segment lost 3 bases and the V segment lost 5 bases, leaving 3 bases of the junction unmatched. This chain's CDR3 is CASSTGQGTDTQYF. The CDR3 DNA is TGTGCCAGCAGTACGGGACAGGGAACAGATACGCAGTATTTT.

CDR3 sequence reads: CAWRRAAGHGSEQYF. For the CDR3, the DNA is TGTGCCTGGAGAAGGGCAGCGGGACATGGGAGCGAGCAGTACTTC. J is TRBJ2-7 and V is TRBV30; possibly TRBD2 for D (7 bases). The CDR3 extends over 15 amino acids. Trimming removed 3 bases at V and 6 bases at J, with 21 bases between. Germline-derived CDR1 and CDR2 are GTSNPN and SVGIG (reference sequence). Using reference TRBV30 and TRBJ2-7 for the parts outside the CDR3, the full variable domain is SQTIHQWPATLVQPVGSPLSLECTVEGTSNPNLYWYRQAAGRGLQLLFYSVGIGQISSEVPQNLSASRPQDRQFILSSKKLLLSDSGFYLCAWRRAAGHGSEQYFGPGTRLTVT.

The gene calls are TRBV19 and TRBJ1-1; no clear D. This CDR3 has 11 amino acids. Trimming took off 3 bases at V and 7 bases at J, with 6 bases between the two ends. Germline CDR1 is LNHDA and CDR2 is SQIVND (reference sequence). The CDR3 region is CASSIGFEAFF. The CDR3 DNA is TGTGCCAGTAGTATTGGCTTTGAAGCTTTCTTT.

This clone showed up just once. The CDR3 protein is CASSFSGTGRGETQYF. The CDR3, as DNA: TGTGCCAGCAGTTTTTCGGGGACAGGGAGGGGAGAGACCCAGTACTTC. The V gene is TRBV25-1, the J gene TRBJ2-5; 9 bases are shared with TRBD1. This CDR3 contains 16 residues. Germline V gives CDR1 MGHDK, CDR2 SYGVNS. After removal of 5 bases from V and 4 bases from J, the junction contained 11 bases not matched to a gene. The full variable domain, its missing parts supplied by reference TRBV25-1 and TRBJ2-5, is EADIYQTPRYLVIGTGKKITLECSQTMGHDKMYWYQQDPGMELHLIHYSYGVNSTEKGDLSSESTVSRIRTEHFPLTLESARPSHTSQYLCASSFSGTGRGETQYFGPGTRLLVL.

The chain links TRBV19 to TRBJ1-2; perhaps TRBD1 as D (5 bases). Germline values: CDR1 LNHDA, CDR2 SQIVND (reference sequence). The V end lost 7 bases, the J end lost 7 bases, and 19 bases lay between the germline ends. The CDR3 has 14 residues. DNA of the CDR3: TGTGCCAGTACCACACCCGACAGCAGGAGTGGCTACACCTTC. As protein: CASTTPDSRSGYTF.

The chain recombines TRBV6-7 with TRBJ1-5, with D maybe TRBD1 (5 bases). TRBV6-7 is marked as an open reading frame, function uncertain. The CDR3 is made up of 15 amino acids. V was trimmed by 0 bases and J by 2 bases, leaving 8 bases between them. CDR3 nucleotides: TGTGCCAGCAGTTACTCAAGGGGCGGCAATCAGCCCCAGCATTTT. Translating it yields CASSYSRGGNQPQHF.

Here the CDR3 DNA reads TGTGCCAGTAGTACGGGACAGGCCCCCTACGAGCAGTACTTC. This codes for CASSTGQAPYEQYF. This chain joins TRBV19 and TRBJ2-7, with 8 bases matching TRBD1. Trimming cost V 4 bases and J 2 bases; bases outside gene matches: 4. The CDR3 extends over 14 amino acids. CDR1 is LNHDA, CDR2 SQIVND, per germline (reference sequence).

This clone was seen a handful of times. The chain recombines TRBV7-8 with TRBJ2-5; 10 bases map to TRBD1. The germline gives CDR1 SGHVS, CDR2 FQNEAQ. V dropped 5 bases and J dropped 4; count of bases not matched to a gene: 7. This CDR3 has 15 amino acids. CDR3 DNA sequence: TGTGCCAGCAGCACTCGACAGGGGGCAGGAGAGACCCAGTACTTC. Translating gives CASSTRQGAGETQYF.

The chain couples TRBV6-1 to TRBJ2-5; D remains unclear. Trimming took 6 bases from V and 5 from J, leaving 13 bases between them. The germline CDR1 and CDR2 sequences are MNHNS and SASEGT. CDR3 length equals 13 residues. The chain's CDR3 is CASRVAGRETQYF. For the CDR3, the DNA is TGTGCCAGCAGGGTGGCAGGAAGGGAGACCCAGTACTTC.

The chain is built from TRBV5-1 and TRBJ2-4; 7 bases are a match to TRBD1. Per the germline V gene, CDR1 is SGHRS and CDR2 is YFSETQ. After removal of 0 bases from V and 2 bases from J, the junction contained 11 bases not matched to a gene. The CDR3 has 18 amino acids. CDR3 coding DNA: TGCGCCAGCAGCTTGGGACAGGGATGGGATTCTTCCAAAAACATTCAGTACTTC. Translation gives CASSLGQGWDSSKNIQYF.

This chain links TRBV2 with TRBJ1-2; no reliable D call. This CDR3 spans 15 amino acids. Trimming took off 6 bases at V and 2 bases at J, with 16 bases between the two ends. Germline CDR1 SNHLY, CDR2 FYNNEI. The CDR3 is CASSRGGRLNYGYTF. CDR3 DNA: TGTGCCAGCAGCAGAGGAGGACGGCTGAACTATGGCTACACCTTC.